This TCR beta chain came from a study of T cell clonality in common variable immunodeficiency. Profiling relied on immunoSEQ multiplex PCR, and the TCRdb table lists in-frame clones only, not all of them. The table lists about 52,000 clones, no singletons, with about 1.7% in the top ten. This CDR3 has 16 amino acids. V gave up 2 bases and J gave up 1 base, with 14 bases separating them. From germline, CDR1 is LGHNA and CDR2 YNFKEQ. The table lists this clone with many counts. Its antigen is not known. The DNA ends 3 residues before the CDR3 does, and the rest of the CDR3 is filled in from the germline J gene. Study-wide results and caveats: In common variable immunodeficiency, TCR beta chains reportedly carried fewer deletions and N-nucleotide insertions.

The specimen sequenced was peripheral blood mononuclear cells. The source is a person aged 18-69 years in good health. V gene TRBV4-2 combines with J gene TRBJ1-2, with D possibly TRBD1 on 6 matching bases. The CDR3 reads CASSQPGTKGNYGYTF. Incomplete CDR3 DNA: TGTGCCAGCAGCCAACCCGGGACAAAGGGTAACTATGGC.